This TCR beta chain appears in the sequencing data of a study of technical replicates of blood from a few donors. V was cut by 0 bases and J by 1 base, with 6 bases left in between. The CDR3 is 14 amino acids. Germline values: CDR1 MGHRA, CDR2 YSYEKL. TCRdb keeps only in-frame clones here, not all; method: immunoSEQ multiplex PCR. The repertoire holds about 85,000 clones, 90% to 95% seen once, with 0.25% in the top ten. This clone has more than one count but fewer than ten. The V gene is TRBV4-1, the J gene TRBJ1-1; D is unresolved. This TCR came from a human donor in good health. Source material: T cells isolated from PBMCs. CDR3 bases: TGCGCCAGCAGCCAAGATATCAGGAACACTGAAGCTTTCTTT. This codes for CASSQDIRNTEAFF.